This TCR beta chain was identified in a study of blood T cell repertoires in COVID-19. Measured with immunoSEQ multiplex PCR; TCRdb has only the in-frame clones, and not every one. The sample has approximately 180,000 clones; 85% to 90% are singletons. The CDR3 is 19 residues long. Looked up from germline, CDR1 is SGHDT and CDR2 is YYEEEE. Losses at the gene ends were 4 bases for V and 0 bases for J; bases not matched to a gene: 18. The clonotype originates from a human donor in a cohort sampled during active COVID-19. Sequenced: peripheral blood. This chain connects TRBV5-6 to TRBJ2-7; TRBD1 matches 8 bases. The CDR3 loop is CASSGGWGHRDRSSYEQYF. CDR3 DNA: TGTGCCAGCAGCGGGGGTTGGGGCCACCGGGACAGGAGCTCCTACGAGCAGTACTTC.